This T cell receptor beta chain is from a study of T cells after yellow fever vaccination. Study summary: With SMART-Seq v4 Ultra Low Input, the fractions containing low cell numbers were prepared. Findings of the study overall: The appearance of a small share of clonotypes in both CD4 and CD8 compartments was observed. There was a possibility that FACS-sorted repertoires contained abundant clonotypes contaminating from the bulk population.

This clonotype was found a few times. Its antigen remains unknown. The CDR3 contains 14 residues. V was pared by 6 bases and J by 5 bases, with 13 bases between. CDR1 is SNHLY, CDR2 FYNNEI, per germline. Template-switching 5'RACE yielded the TCR cDNA; a universal primer site and UMIs were added in the process. TCRdb passed the 5' RACE reads through MiXCR, listing each CDR3 protein once. Among 250,000 to 300,000 distinct CDR3 sequences listed, around 5.2% were seen once. This sequence joins TRBV2 and TRBJ1-4, with D unclear. This clonotype was sampled from a man aged 18 to 30 who received the YFV17D yellow fever vaccine. The source material was CD4+ T cells sorted from PBMCs, sampled on the day of the yellow fever booster vaccination. The CDR3 is CASRVTSGNEKLFF. The CDR3 region has the DNA TGTGCCAGCAGGGTTACAAGCGGCAATGAAAAACTGTTTTTT.